The 22 T cell receptor beta chains below were found in one sample sequenced in a study of CD8 T cells in ankylosing spondylitis (dated by TCRdb to the late 2010s). Overall study outcomes, separate from this receptor: Blood from ankylosing spondylitis patients appeared to be characterized by a TCR beta motif composed of eight highly homologous amino acid variants.

Library preparation employed 5' RACE. TCRdb shows the sequencer as Illumina HiSeq 2500. TCRdb reran the public reads through fastp at Q25 and MiXCR, keeping productive beta chains. Each record represents a unique CDR3 protein, reported with the most common genes and DNA among its rows. For this sample the table gives tens of thousands of distinct CDR3 sequences, of which about 8.1% were detected only once. Over 25% of the sample lies in the top ten. For these TCRs, the target antigens are not known. Sequencing was performed on blood, either unsorted or a sorted T cell fraction (not recorded which). Receptor source: a male donor with ankylosing spondylitis.

This clonotype was observed a handful of times. The rearrangement uses TRBV7-9 and TRBJ2-7; no reliable D call. The CDR3 is made up of 10 amino acids. The V gene's germline CDR1 is SEHNR and CDR2 FQNEAQ (reference sequence). Between the trimmed V and J ends, which lost 8 bases and 1 base, there was a span of 3 bases. The CDR3 DNA sequence: TGTGCCAGCGGTTCCTACGAGCAGTACTTC. It encodes CASGSYEQYF. Full variable domain (outside the CDR3, taken from reference TRBV7-9 and TRBJ2-7): DTGVSQNPRHKITKRGQNVTFRCDPISEHNRLYWYRQTLGQGPEFLTYFQNEAQLEKSRLLSDRFSAERPKGSFSTLEIQRTEQGDSAMYLCASGSYEQYFGPGTRLTVT.

The genes are TRBV10-2 and TRBJ2-3, with D possibly TRBD2 on 6 matching bases. The V end was cut by 3 bases, the J end by 5 bases, with 18 bases between. Germline CDR1 is WSHSY and CDR2 is SAAADI. CDR3 size: 16 residues. The CDR3 here is CASSEVGLPLGDTQYF. In nucleotides, the CDR3 is TGCGCCAGCAGTGAAGTAGGACTACCATTAGGAGATACGCAGTATTTT.

For the CDR3, the DNA is TGTGCCAGCAGCGGACAGGGTGACAATGAGCAGTTCTTC. Its translation: CASSGQGDNEQFF. The rearrangement uses TRBV9 and TRBJ2-1; 7 positions agree with TRBD1. The length of the CDR3 is 13 residues. Germline CDR1 reads SGDLS; CDR2 reads YYNGEE. The V and J ends lost 3 bases and 5 bases, in that order; junction bases with no gene match: 2. Complete variable domain (other parts from reference TRBV9 and TRBJ2-1): DSGVTQTPKHLITATGQRVTLRCSPRSGDLSVYWYQQSLDQGLQFLIQYYNGEERAKGNILERFSAQQFPDLHSELNLSSLELGDSALYFCASSGQGDNEQFFGPGTRLTVL.

This sequence joins TRBV27 and TRBJ2-2, with 9 bases fitting TRBD1. J was trimmed by 6 bases and V by 6 bases; bases with no gene match: 8. The CDR3 has 15 amino acids. Germline assignment: CDR1 MNHEY and CDR2 SMNVEV (reference sequence). The CDR3 coding sequence is TGTGCCAGCAGCCTCGGGACAGGGCTTCCCGGGGAGCTGTTTTTT. As protein: CASSLGTGLPGELFF.

CDR3 amino acids: CASGLVQSSYNEQFF. In DNA, the CDR3 is TGTGCTAGTGGTTTGGTTCAGAGCTCCTACAATGAGCAGTTCTTC. V usage is TRBV12-5 and J usage is TRBJ2-1, with D unclear. The CDR3 covers 15 residues. CDR1 is LGHNT and CDR2 is FRNRAP in the germline V gene. V lost 0 bases, J lost 0 bases, and 6 bases lay in between.

There are many counts of this clonotype. The gene calls are TRBV20-1 and TRBJ2-1; D gene unclear. V was cut by 5 bases and J by 4 bases, with 3 bases left in between. CDR1 DFQATT and CDR2 SNEGSKA come from the germline V gene (reference sequence). This CDR3 has 10 residues. The CDR3 is CSALYNEQFF. The CDR3 DNA reads as TGCAGTGCTTTATACAATGAGCAGTTCTTC.

This clonotype was observed a handful of times. This chain joins TRBV12-3 or TRBV12-4 and TRBJ2-1; TRBD2 matches 8 bases. This CDR3 spans 13 amino acids. The V segment lost 6 bases and the J segment 8 bases; nucleotides outside the gene matches: 6. CDR3 DNA: TGTGCCAGCAGGCCAACGGGGGGGGATGAGCAGTTCTTC. It translates to CASRPTGGDEQFF.

This chain connects TRBV27 to TRBJ2-7; 8 nucleotides align to TRBD1. V gave up 4 bases and J gave up 3 bases; unmatched junction bases: 11. The CDR3 contains 16 residues. Germline V gene lookup returns CDR1 MNHEY and CDR2 SMNVEV (reference sequence). The CDR3 region has the DNA TGTGCCAGCAGTTACTCTGGGACAGGATTTCTCTACGAGCAGTACTTC. Protein: CASSYSGTGFLYEQYF.

This clonotype was observed a few times. The chain links TRBV15 to TRBJ2-7, with D tentatively TRBD1 (6 bases). V was clipped by 3 bases and J by 2 bases, with 20 bases between them. Germline V gene sequence: CDR1 LNHNV, CDR2 YYDKDF (reference sequence). The CDR3 has 17 amino acids. The CDR3: CATSSSKLGTTTYEQYF. DNA for the CDR3: TGTGCCACCAGCAGCTCTAAACTAGGGACAACCACCTACGAGCAGTACTTC. The full variable domain, completed using reference TRBV15 and TRBJ2-7, is DAMVIQNPRYQVTQFGKPVTLSCSQTLNHNVMYWYQQKSSQAPKLLFHYYDKDFNNEADTPDNFQSRRPNTSFCFLDIRSPGLGDTAMYLCATSSSKLGTTTYEQYFGPGTRLTVT.

This clonotype was seen ten or more times. CDR3 nucleotide sequence: TGTGCCAGCAGCTCGAAGGTTGCCTCCTACGAGCAGTACTTC. Its protein product is CASSSKVASYEQYF. The chain recombines TRBV7-6 with TRBJ2-7; unclear D gene. V was shortened by 4 bases and J by 0 bases, with 10 bases between the two germline ends. CDR1 SGHVS and CDR2 FNYEAQ come from the germline V gene. The CDR3 is 14 amino acids.

The chain joins TRBV7-9 to TRBJ1-1, with 9 bases matching TRBD1. Germline assignment: CDR1 SEHNR and CDR2 FQNEAQ (reference sequence). The CDR3 loop spans 16 amino acids. V shed 0 bases, J shed 0 bases, and the junction held 2 bases outside the gene matches. The CDR3 DNA follows: TGTGCCAGCAGCTTAGCCGGGACAGGGTTGAACACTGAAGCTTTCTTT. Protein product: CASSLAGTGLNTEAFF.

This clonotype was seen a few times. J is TRBJ2-1 and V is TRBV7-9; 7 bases are a match to TRBD1. CDR1 and CDR2 from the germline V gene are SEHNR and FQNEAQ (reference sequence). Trimming at V came to 5 bases and at J to 2 bases, leaving 3 bases not matched to a gene. The CDR3 is 14 residues long. The CDR3 coding sequence is TGTGCCAGCAGCCAGACAGGGCCCTACAATGAGCAGTTCTTC. It codes for CASSQTGPYNEQFF.

The rearrangement uses TRBV23-1 and TRBJ1-5; D is unresolved. TRBV23-1 is treated as an ORF (open reading frame) with a function not yet certain. The ends were cut back, 6 bases at V and 7 bases at J, with 4 bases in the middle. This CDR3 spans 10 amino acids. The CDR3 DNA reads as TGCGCCAGCAGAAGGCAGCCCCAGCATTTT. Translation gives CASRRQPQHF.

In DNA, the CDR3 is TGCAGTGCTAGCGAACTAGCGGGAGTAGGAGCCAAAAACATTCAGTACTTC. This encodes CSASELAGVGAKNIQYF. The chain is built from TRBV20-1 and TRBJ2-4, with 11 bases identical to TRBD2. CDR1 DFQATT and CDR2 SNEGSKA come from the germline V gene (reference sequence). This CDR3 has 17 amino acids. V lost 3 bases and J lost 0; bases outside the gene matches: 7.

This clonotype was counted between two and nine times. The genes are TRBV11-2 and TRBJ2-2; a weak D match, TRBD1 (5 bases). Trimming pared 3 bases from V and 6 bases from J, leaving 14 bases between. The CDR3 has 15 residues. Germline V gene sequence: CDR1 SGHAT, CDR2 FQNNGV. The CDR3 nucleotides read TGTGCCAGCAGCTTTTACAGGACCGAGTCCGGGGAGCTGTTTTTT. Protein product: CASSFYRTESGELFF.

The chain recombines TRBV9 with TRBJ2-1; 11 nucleotides align to TRBD2. The CDR3 has 16 amino acids. The J segment lost 7 bases and the V segment lost 3 bases, leaving 9 bases of the junction unmatched. Germline V gene lookup returns CDR1 SGDLS and CDR2 YYNGEE. For the CDR3, the DNA is TGTGCCAGCAGCGCCCTTAGCGGGGGGGGCCGGAATGAGCAGTTCTTC. It specifies CASSALSGGGRNEQFF.

This rearrangement joins TRBV27 to TRBJ2-7, with no clear D. V lost 6 bases and J 3 bases, leaving 18 bases between the germline ends. Germline lookup yields CDR1 MNHEY and CDR2 SMNVEV (reference sequence). This CDR3 is built from 15 residues. CDR3 protein: CASRNALKGNYEQYF. The CDR3 bases are TGTGCCAGCAGGAATGCCCTAAAGGGTAACTACGAGCAGTACTTC.

The chain couples TRBV27 to TRBJ2-5, with 15 bases matching TRBD2. There are 15 residues in the CDR3. CDR1 and CDR2 (germline): MNHEY, SMNVEV (reference sequence). Unmatched junction bases numbered 3, after V lost 5 bases and J lost 5 bases. The CDR3: CASSTGTSGRETQYF. The CDR3 region has the DNA TGTGCCAGCAGTACCGGGACTAGCGGGAGGGAGACCCAGTACTTC.

This clonotype was counted many times. The chain has TRBV27 and TRBJ2-1; maybe TRBD2 (6 bases). This CDR3 has 18 amino acids. CDR1 and CDR2 (germline): MNHEY, SMNVEV (reference sequence). Trimming removed 4 bases from V and 8 bases from J, with 27 bases in between. DNA for the CDR3: TGTGCCAGCAGTTCCCAGGACACTCCAGCTAGCGATTTCGATGAGCAGTTCTTC. Translating gives CASSSQDTPASDFDEQFF.

This clonotype was detected only a few times. The CDR3 region has the DNA TGTGCCAGCAGGCTAGCGGGAGTCCCCGGGGAGCTGTTTTTT. It specifies CASRLAGVPGELFF. The chain carries TRBV6-5 and TRBJ2-2; 10 nucleotides agree with TRBD2. CDR1 is MNHEY, CDR2 SVGAGI, per germline. The CDR3 runs 14 residues. V shed 6 bases, J shed 6 bases, and the junction held 4 bases outside the gene matches.

The V call is TRBV27, the J call TRBJ1-5; a weak D match, TRBD1 (6 bases). Germline V gives CDR1 MNHEY, CDR2 SMNVEV (reference sequence). There are 12 residues in the CDR3. Trimming stripped 7 bases from V and 4 bases from J, with 8 bases between. CDR3 nucleotide sequence: TGTGCCAGCACGACAGGAAATCAGCCCCAGCATTTT. This translates into CASTTGNQPQHF.

This clonotype appeared many times. This chain joins TRBV10-2 and TRBJ2-5; 7 bases agree with TRBD1. V was clipped by 6 bases and J by 4 bases; unmatched bases: 5. This CDR3 has 13 residues. Germline-derived CDR1 and CDR2 are WSHSY and SAAADI. The CDR3 nucleotides read TGCGCCAGCAGGGACAGGCTCCGAGAGACCCAGTACTTC. Translating it yields CASRDRLRETQYF.